Following are 8 T cell receptor beta chains from one sample sequenced in a study of blood T cells in healthy people across ages. Primers used in a second PCR of roughly 7 to 12 cycles were a sample-barcoded 5' primer and a J-beta primer mix. Each CDR3 protein is one row after TCRdb ran MiXCR on the 5' RACE reads. Of approximately 780,000 distinct CDR3 sequences in the sample, about a quarter were seen once. These sequences were also reported in another study, on T cells of mothers and their children.

The source material was blood. These receptors were collected from a boy aged 10-17 years in good health.

This clonotype was found many times. This sequence joins TRBV12-3 or TRBV12-4 and TRBJ2-7; D remains unclear. Deletions cut 5 bases from V and 4 bases from J, with 9 bases between. The CDR3 contains 12 residues. The CDR3 region has the DNA TGTGCCAGCAGTCGGACGGAGTACGAGCAGTACTTC. Protein sequence: CASSRTEYEQYF.

The V call is TRBV2, the J call TRBJ1-5; no definite D call. Between the trimmed V and J ends, which lost 1 base and 5 bases, there was a span of 9 bases. The germline V gene has CDR1 SNHLY and CDR2 FYNNEI. The CDR3 totals 14 residues. The chain's CDR3 is CASSEGGRDQPQHF. The CDR3 DNA is TGTGCCAGCAGTGAAGGAGGAAGGGATCAGCCCCAGCATTTT.

The chain recombines TRBV27 with TRBJ2-1; 7 bases fit TRBD1. The germline V gene encodes CDR1 MNHEY and CDR2 SMNVEV (reference sequence). The junction had 11 bases not matched to a gene; V was cut back by 3 bases and J by 9 bases. This CDR3 has 15 residues. As DNA, the CDR3 is TGTGCCAGCAGTTTTTATGGGACAGATAGGGGTGAGCAGTTCTTC. Its translation is CASSFYGTDRGEQFF.

At least ten counts were recorded for this clonotype. The chain recombines TRBV12-3 or TRBV12-4 with TRBJ2-5; D gene ambiguous. Trimming removed 5 bases at V and 5 bases at J, with 9 bases between. The CDR3 contains 12 residues. The DNA of the CDR3 is TGTGCCAGCAGTCCCTTGGGGGAGACCCAGTACTTC. Translating gives CASSPLGETQYF.

This chain joins TRBV5-6 and TRBJ1-6; tentatively, D is TRBD1 (6 bases). Between the trimmed V and J ends, which lost 1 base and 10 bases, there was a span of 15 bases. The CDR3 spans 15 residues. The V gene's germline CDR1 is SGHDT and CDR2 YYEEEE. This CDR3 is CASSLTGGRVSPLHF. The CDR3 region has the DNA TGTGCCAGCAGCTTGACCGGGGGGCGCGTCTCACCCCTCCACTTT. Together with reference TRBV5-6 and TRBJ1-6, the CDR3 gives the full variable domain: DAGVTQSPTHLIKTRGQQVTLRCSPKSGHDTVSWYQQALGQGPQFIFQYYEEEERQRGNFPDRFSGHQFPNYSSELNVNALLLGDSALYLCASSLTGGRVSPLHFGNGTRLTVT.

This chain joins TRBV3-1 and TRBJ2-7; D unclear. The germline CDR1 and CDR2 sequences are LGHDT and YNNKEL (reference sequence). Trimming left V 2 bases short and J 3 bases short, with 5 bases between. The CDR3 is 12 residues long. The CDR3 region has the DNA TGTGCCAGCAGCCAACTGCACTACGAGCAGTACTTC. As protein: CASSQLHYEQYF.

This clonotype was found a few times. This chain joins TRBV2 and TRBJ2-4, with a weak D call TRBD1 (6 bases). Germline assignment: CDR1 SNHLY and CDR2 FYNNEI. Deletions cut 10 bases from V and 7 bases from J, with 17 bases between. The CDR3 length is 13 residues. In DNA form, the CDR3 reads TGTGCCACCGGCGGACAGTTCGGGAACATTCAGTACTTC. It translates to CATGGQFGNIQYF.

This clonotype was observed a handful of times. The genes are TRBV12-3 or TRBV12-4 and TRBJ1-5; D remains ambiguous. Deletions cut 3 bases from V and 1 base from J, with 16 bases between. This CDR3 is 17 amino acids long. CDR3 DNA: TGTGCCAGCAGTTTTTCGCGCGGGTCGGGGAGCAATCAGCCCCAGCATTTT. Amino acids: CASSFSRGSGSNQPQHF.